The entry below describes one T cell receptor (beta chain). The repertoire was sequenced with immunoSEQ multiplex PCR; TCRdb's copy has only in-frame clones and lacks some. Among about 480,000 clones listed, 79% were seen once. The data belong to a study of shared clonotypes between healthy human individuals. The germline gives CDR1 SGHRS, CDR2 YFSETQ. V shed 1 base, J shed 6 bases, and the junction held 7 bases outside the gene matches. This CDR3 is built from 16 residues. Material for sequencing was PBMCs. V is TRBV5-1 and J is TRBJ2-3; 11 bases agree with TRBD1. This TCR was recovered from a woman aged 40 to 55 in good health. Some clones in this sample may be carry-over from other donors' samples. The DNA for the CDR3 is TGCGCCAGCAGCTTGTTTGGACAGGGGGCGGCGGATACGCAGTATTTT. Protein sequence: CASSLFGQGAADTQYF.